The clone carrying this T cell receptor beta chain occurred a few times. These data are taken from a study of human T cells and chemical hapten exposure. Overall study context: In the sensitization step, 2% DPC was placed on roughly 2 cm by roughly 2 cm of upper inner arm skin. The patients were mostly female; they had alopecia areata, totalis or universalis.

The time point is: patch test 2, 6 weeks after DPC sensitization. Specified treatment: therapeutic diphenylcyclopropenone sensitization with weekly scalp DPC. In TCRdb, the RACE reads were re-called with MiXCR into one record per CDR3 protein. This table holds over 100,000 distinct CDR3 sequences, roughly a tenth found once. The CDR3 is 15 amino acids. Germline CDR1 and CDR2: DFQATT and SNEGSKA (reference sequence). Trimming removed 4 bases at V and 4 bases at J, with 17 bases between. The sequenced sample was whole blood, obtained in connection with sensitization to the hapten diphenylcyclopropenone (DPC). The clonotype was recovered from a middle-aged woman with alopecia areata. Some clones in this sample may be carry-over from other donors' samples. This chain joins TRBV20-1 and TRBJ1-5, with TRBD1 as a possible D gene (5 bases). The CDR3 region has the DNA TGCAGTGCTACGAGCAGGGAGGTAGGGAATCAGCCCCAGCATTTT. Translation: CSATSREVGNQPQHF.